The rows below give T cell receptor beta chains drawn from one sample of a study of blood T cells in healthy people across ages. Using its own MiXCR run on the 5' RACE reads, TCRdb lists one record per CDR3 protein. In the table there are 1.8 million or so distinct CDR3 sequences, about 39% of which are singletons. The source material was blood. These receptors came from a human donor in good health. Both conserved end residues are part of each CDR3. The size entry is marked missing in some rows and otherwise reads once, few, many or a size class.

few TRBJ2-3 TRBV5-1 CASSLMSGHQDTQYF
many TRBJ2-7 TRBV6-6 CASSYLGGTYEQYF
NA TRBJ2-3 TRBV7-2 CASSGVLGAQYF
NA TRBJ1-4 TRBV7-3 CASSFTAGEKLFF
few TRBJ2-5 TRBV11-2 CASSSQGAGRETQYF
NA TRBJ1-1 TRBV7-8 CASSLTSSQAFF
NA TRBJ1-2 TRBV20-1 CSASVPGEVHNYGYTF
NA TRBJ1-1 TRBV20-1 CSASIRLEAFF
few TRBJ2-1 TRBV25-1 CASSEGQASYNEQFF
NA TRBJ1-1 TRBV5-5 CASSPVGGGRTEAFF
once TRBJ1-1 TRBV19 CATTDLGTYTEAFF
NA TRBJ2-1 TRBV6-5 CASSPLADPYNEQFF
few TRBJ2-7 TRBV20-1 CSAGGTGQGPYEQYF
NA TRBJ1-2 TRBV6-1 CASTSSSRGPGIGGYTF
NA TRBJ1-1 TRBV4-1 CASSLLASGAKNTEAFF
NA TRBJ2-3 TRBV20-1 CSASPRRSPDTQYF
few TRBJ1-1 TRBV20-1 CSASWLKGTEAFF
many TRBJ2-6 TRBV6-2/TRBV6-3 CASSPTGGAGANVLTF
NA TRBJ2-5 TRBV7-3 CASSPDLGRTQYF
NA TRBJ2-5 TRBV2 CASSVFDGRQETQYF
NA TRBJ2-7 TRBV28 CASSQQGKGSYEQYF
many TRBJ2-1 TRBV12-3/TRBV12-4 CASSFGTGYNEQFF
NA TRBJ2-1 TRBV6-2/TRBV6-3 CATQGGSYNEQFF
NA TRBJ2-1 TRBV29-1 CSVEGTALSYNGQFF
NA TRBJ1-1 TRBV4-2 CASSQDETWGNTEAFF
NA TRBJ1-1 TRBV6-1 CASSEAGLRRGAEAFF
few TRBJ2-5 TRBV7-2 CASSLASTGGQETQYF
few TRBJ1-2 TRBV4-2 CASSQDHRWQDMEGYTF